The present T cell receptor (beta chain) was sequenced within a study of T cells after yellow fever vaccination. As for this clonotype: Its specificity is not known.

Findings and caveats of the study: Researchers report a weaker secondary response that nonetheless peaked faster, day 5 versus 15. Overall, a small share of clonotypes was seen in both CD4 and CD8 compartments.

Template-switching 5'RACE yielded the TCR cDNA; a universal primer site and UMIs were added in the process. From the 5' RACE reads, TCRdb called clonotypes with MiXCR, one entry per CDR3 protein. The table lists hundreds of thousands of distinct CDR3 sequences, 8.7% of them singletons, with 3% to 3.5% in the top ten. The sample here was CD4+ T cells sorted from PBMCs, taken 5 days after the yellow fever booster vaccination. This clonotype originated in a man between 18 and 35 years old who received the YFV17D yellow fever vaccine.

This chain's CDR3 is CATSTRGSNYNEQFF. CDR3 DNA sequence: TGTGCCACCAGCACGAGGGGCAGCAACTACAATGAGCAGTTCTTC. This chain connects TRBV15 to TRBJ2-1; D may match TRBD1 or TRBD2 (5 bases each). Per the germline V gene, CDR1 is LNHNV and CDR2 is YYDKDF (reference sequence). CDR3 length: 15 amino acids. V shed 4 bases and J shed 3 bases, with 13 bases lying between them.